The rows below give T cell receptor beta chains drawn from one sample of a study of T cell repertoires in cytomegalovirus infection. No antigen has been identified for these receptors. MiXCR, run by TCRdb on the reads, gives a single entry per CDR3 protein. The sample holds about 740,000 distinct CDR3 sequences, roughly a third seen once. The material was cultured PBMCs, obtained from culture after CMV antigen stimulation. The receptors derive from a human donor in good health (CMV status not recorded). Some clones in this sample may be carry-over from other donors' samples. Both conserved end residues are part of each CDR3. A D gene is named only where the DNA matches it firmly. Expanded clones get a size class; other rows say once, few or many, or leave the size out.

CDR3 DNA	CDR3 protein	D gene	V gene	J gene	clone size
TGTGCCAGCAGCCGCATGATATGGGACAGACAACCAACTAATGAAAAACTGTTTTTT	CASSRMIWDRQPTNEKLFF	TRBD1	TRBV7-6	TRBJ1-4	-
TGTGCCAGCACCGACCTAGGCTCCTACGAGCAGTACTTC	CASTDLGSYEQYF	-	TRBV25-1	TRBJ2-7	few
TGTGCCAGCAGCTTACTCCGACTAGCGTCTAGCACAGATACGCAGTATTTT	CASSLLRLASSTDTQYF	TRBD2	TRBV7-2	TRBJ2-3	many
TGTGCCAGCAGACAAGACACTGAAGAGACCCAGTACTTC	CASRQDTEETQYF	-	TRBV14	TRBJ2-5	few
TGTGCCAGCAGGCCTAGCCAGAACACCGGGGAGCTGTTTTTT	CASRPSQNTGELFF	-	TRBV12-3/TRBV12-4	TRBJ2-2	few
TGTGCCAGCTCAGAGACAGGGGGCGGAATCGTGGATGAGCAGTTCTTC	CASSETGGGIVDEQFF	TRBD1	TRBV18	TRBJ2-1	once
TGTGCCAGCAGCCGTGACGGGTATATCGGAAACACCATATATTTT	CASSRDGYIGNTIYF	-	TRBV7-9	TRBJ1-3	-
TGTGCCAGCAGGGTTTCGAGCCTCTCCTACAATGAGCAGTTCTTC	CASRVSSLSYNEQFF	-	TRBV2	TRBJ2-1	-
TGTGCCAGCCACGGACAGCATGAAAAACTGTTTTTT	CASHGQHEKLFF	-	TRBV12-3/TRBV12-4	TRBJ1-4	-
TGTGCCAGCAGTTTAGCAGGGAGGGATGGCTACACCTTC	CASSLAGRDGYTF	-	TRBV12-3/TRBV12-4	TRBJ1-2	few
TGTGCCAGTAGTATAGTCTCAGGATTCGGTCGGCCCCAGCATTTT	CASSIVSGFGRPQHF	-	TRBV19	TRBJ1-5	-
TGTGCCAGCAGCTTAAGGCGACTAGCAGAATACAATGAGCAGTTCTTC	CASSLRRLAEYNEQFF	TRBD2	TRBV7-2	TRBJ2-1	many
TGCGCCAGCAGTGACATGTACGAAAACACCATATATTTT	CASSDMYENTIYF	-	TRBV10-1	TRBJ1-3	-
TGTGCCAGCAGTTACTCGGTACGGGACAACTCCTACGAGCAGTACTTC	CASSYSVRDNSYEQYF	-	TRBV6-2/TRBV6-3	TRBJ2-7	few
TGCAGTGCTACCGGGACTAGCGGGGGGAGGGACGAGCAGTACTTC	CSATGTSGGRDEQYF	TRBD2	TRBV20-1	TRBJ2-7	once
TGTGCCAGTACCCCCGCAGGGGGCCAGCCCCAGCATTTT	CASTPAGGQPQHF	TRBD1	TRBV19	TRBJ1-5	-
TGTGCTAGTCAGCGGGGATCTGGAAACACCATATATTTT	CASQRGSGNTIYF	-	TRBV12-5	TRBJ1-3	few
TGCGCCAGCAGCCAAGGAGGGAACCCAGGTGATGGCTACACCTTC	CASSQGGNPGDGYTF	-	TRBV4-1	TRBJ1-2	few
TGTGCCAGCAGGGCGGGGGGGATCACAGATACGCAGTATTTT	CASRAGGITDTQYF	TRBD2	TRBV7-2	TRBJ2-3	-
TGTGCCAGCAGCTTCCGGACTAGCGGGAGGGCCGATCCCGGGGAGCTGTTTTTT	CASSFRTSGRADPGELFF	TRBD2	TRBV7-2	TRBJ2-2	-
TGTGCCAGCAGCCATGTCGGCGAGACCCAGTACTTC	CASSHVGETQYF	-	TRBV3-1	TRBJ2-5	-
TGTGCCAGCAGTTCCGGGGTTGTTGGTGCAGATACGCAGTATTTT	CASSSGVVGADTQYF	-	TRBV27	TRBJ2-3	-
TGTGCCAGCAGTTCCCCAGGGATGTTAAATGAGCAGTTCTTC	CASSSPGMLNEQFF	-	TRBV27	TRBJ2-1	few
TGTGCCAGCAGTCCCGTATCGGGGGCCAAAAACATTCAGTACTTC	CASSPVSGAKNIQYF	-	TRBV12-3/TRBV12-4	TRBJ2-4	-
TGCAGTGCTAGAGATCACAGGGGCTACGACGAGCAGTACTTC	CSARDHRGYDEQYF	TRBD1	TRBV20-1	TRBJ2-7	-
TGTGCCAGCAGTCCTGCAGGCGAATCACCCCTCCACTTT	CASSPAGESPLHF	-	TRBV12-3/TRBV12-4	TRBJ1-6	-
TGTGCCAGCAGTTACTCGAACACGGTATACAATGAGCAGTTCTTC	CASSYSNTVYNEQFF	-	TRBV6-5	TRBJ2-1	-
TGTGCCAGCACCTTACGATCACTCGCGGTCAATCTCGGGCAGTTCTTC	CASTLRSLAVNLGQFF	-	TRBV12-3/TRBV12-4	TRBJ2-1	few
TGTGCCATCAGTGAGTCGAACTTGGAGGTGGATGAAAAACTGTTTTTT	CAISESNLEVDEKLFF	-	TRBV10-3	TRBJ1-4	once
TGTGCCAGCACCACCGGGAGGAGCTCCTACAATGAGCAGTTCTTC	CASTTGRSSYNEQFF	TRBD2	TRBV6-8	TRBJ2-1	few
TGTGCCAGCGATCCGGACTGGCGGGGCACAGATACGCAGTATTTT	CASDPDWRGTDTQYF	-	TRBV7-8	TRBJ2-3	-
TGTGCCAGCAGCTTAAGTACAGTTAGCAATCAGCCCCAGCATTTT	CASSLSTVSNQPQHF	-	TRBV7-2	TRBJ1-5	-
TGCGCCAGCAGCCGCTCCAGGGCGGGCGAGCAGTACTTC	CASSRSRAGEQYF	-	TRBV4-3	TRBJ2-7	-
TGTGCCAGCAGCGGGACCGCAACCTACAATGAGCAGTTCTTC	CASSGTATYNEQFF	-	TRBV7-2	TRBJ2-1	few
TGTGCCAGCAGTGGGACAGGGCGCGGCTACACCTTC	CASSGTGRGYTF	TRBD1	TRBV6-1	TRBJ1-2	few
TGTGCCAGCAGCTTCACGCGAACTAGCACAGATACGCAGTATTTT	CASSFTRTSTDTQYF	-	TRBV5-4	TRBJ2-3	-
TGCGCCAGCAGCTTGTTCGCCCCGGGACTAGCGGGGGAAGAGACCCAGTACTTC	CASSLFAPGLAGEETQYF	TRBD2	TRBV5-1	TRBJ2-5	once
TGTGCCAGCAGCTTGACAACTAGACAGTATTTT	CASSLTTRQYF	-	TRBV5-4	TRBJ2-3	-
TGTGCCAGCAGCAAGGGGTCTTACAATGAGCAGTTCTTC	CASSKGSYNEQFF	-	TRBV9	TRBJ2-1	-
TGTGCCAGCAGCTTTGCGGACTCCTACGAGCAGTACTTC	CASSFADSYEQYF	-	TRBV7-9	TRBJ2-7	few
TGTGCCAGCAGAAACCCACAGGGATCCCAAGAGACCCAGTACTTC	CASRNPQGSQETQYF	-	TRBV28	TRBJ2-5	-
TGTGCCAGCAGCTCGACTATTAACAATGAGCAGTTCTTC	CASSSTINNEQFF	-	TRBV7-6	TRBJ2-1	few
TGTGCCAGCAATTGGGACAGACGCGACAATGAGCAGTTCTTC	CASNWDRRDNEQFF	TRBD1	TRBV6-6	TRBJ2-1	-
TGCAGTGCGAACAGGTTAAACATTCAGTACTTC	CSANRLNIQYF	-	TRBV20-1	TRBJ2-4	-
TGTGCCAGCACCGCGGGACTAGCGGGTCAAGAGACCCAGTACTTC	CASTAGLAGQETQYF	TRBD2	TRBV12-3/TRBV12-4	TRBJ2-5	few
TGTGCCAGCAGTAACGTAGGAACCAACACTGAAGCTTTCTTT	CASSNVGTNTEAFF	-	TRBV28	TRBJ1-1	-
TGTGCCAGTAGCCGACAGGCTAATGAAAAACTGTTTTTT	CASSRQANEKLFF	-	TRBV19	TRBJ1-4	-
TGTGCCAGCAGTTCGACAGGGCGAAATCAGCCCCAGCATTTT	CASSSTGRNQPQHF	TRBD1	TRBV6-1	TRBJ1-5	few
TGCGCCAGCAGTCAACCGACTAGCGGGGGCACAGATACGCAGTATTTT	CASSQPTSGGTDTQYF	TRBD2	TRBV23-1	TRBJ2-3	-
TGCGCCAGCAGCCAAGAAAGGGACACTGAAGCTTTCTTT	CASSQERDTEAFF	-	TRBV4-3	TRBJ1-1	-
TGTGCCAGCAGCCCCGGGACTTACGACGACGAGCAGTACTTC	CASSPGTYDDEQYF	-	TRBV7-8	TRBJ2-7	-
TGCGCCAGCAGCTTGGGCATCGACATCACAGATACGCAGTATTTT	CASSLGIDITDTQYF	-	TRBV5-1	TRBJ2-3	-
TGTGCCAGTTCTGATGGCGGGAGTAGTTACGAGCAGTACTTC	CASSDGGSSYEQYF	TRBD2	TRBV19	TRBJ2-7	-
TGTGCCAGCTCACCACCGGGCCAGGGGGGAGGCTACGAGCAGTACTTC	CASSPPGQGGGYEQYF	-	TRBV18	TRBJ2-7	-
TGTGCCAGCAGTTTCCGCCGGGTAGGCACAGATACGCAGTATTTT	CASSFRRVGTDTQYF	-	TRBV27	TRBJ2-3	-